This entry lists 20 T cell receptor beta chains sequenced from one sample in a study of metastatic and nonmetastatic thyroid tumors. TCRdb redid the clone calls on the PCR reads using MiXCR. The table has roughly 30,000 clones, about 3.7% seen once. Until they underwent thyroid surgery, no patient had received any treatment. Source material: blood. Receptors originate from a male donor with papillary thyroid cancer or a benign thyroid nodule (not recorded which). Some clones in this sample may be carry-over from other donors' samples.

V and J are TRBV27 and TRBJ1-5, with D unresolved. V dropped 5 bases and J dropped 6 bases, with 14 bases sitting between them. The CDR3 totals 14 residues. Germline-derived CDR1 and CDR2 are MNHEY and SMNVEV (reference sequence). CDR3 sequence: CASSPGLLGQPQHF. The CDR3 DNA sequence: TGTGCCAGCAGTCCGGGCCTTTTGGGTCAGCCCCAGCATTTT.

This chain connects TRBV6-2 or TRBV6-3 to TRBJ1-1; D uncertain. Trimming left V 6 bases short and J 0 bases short, with 5 bases between. From germline, CDR1 is MNHEY and CDR2 SVGEGT. The CDR3 loop spans 12 amino acids. The CDR3 here is CASSFLNTEAFF. CDR3 DNA: TGTGCCAGCAGCTTTCTGAACACTGAAGCTTTCTTT.

In regard to this clone: This may stem from a read error, because a much larger clone lies one nucleotide away. The chain couples TRBV19 to TRBJ2-2; D might be TRBD2 (5 bases). V gave up 5 bases and J gave up 3 bases, with 19 bases separating them. The CDR3 has 17 amino acids. Germline values: CDR1 LNHDA, CDR2 SQIVND (reference sequence). Here the CDR3 DNA reads TGTGCCAGTAGTCCACCATCCCCTAGCTACCACACCGGGGAGCTGTTTTTT. Amino acid sequence: CASSPPSPSYHTGELFF. Full variable domain (missing parts from reference TRBV19 and TRBJ2-2): DGGITQSPKYLFRKEGQNVTLSCEQNLNHDAMYWYRQDPGQGLRLIYYSQIVNDFQKGDIAEGYSVSREKKESFPLTVTSAQKNPTAFYLCASSPPSPSYHTGELFFGEGSRLTVL.

Ten or more counts support this clone. The V call is TRBV4-3, the J call TRBJ2-7; 7 nucleotides agree with TRBD1. The CDR3 has 15 residues. Germline CDR1 reads LGHNA; CDR2 reads YSLEER. J gave up 6 bases and V 3 bases, and 11 bases lay outside the gene matches. Written as DNA, the CDR3 is TGCGCCAGCAGCCACCCTCAGGGGGACCACATCGAGCAGTACTTC. Translation: CASSHPQGDHIEQYF.

This clone is deemed medium-sized. The chain couples TRBV6-1 to TRBJ2-1; 11 bases map to TRBD2. CDR3 length: 15 residues. Germline CDR1 and CDR2: MNHNS and SASEGT. V lost 5 bases, J lost 6 bases, and 6 bases stayed unmatched. The chain's CDR3 is CASSYMGTSGNEQFF. The CDR3 DNA is TGTGCCAGCAGTTACATGGGGACTAGCGGCAATGAGCAGTTCTTC.

By share, this clone counts as medium-sized. This sequence joins TRBV20-1 and TRBJ2-7; TRBD2 matches at 9 bases. The junction had 3 bases not matched to a gene; V was cut back by 1 base and J by 5 bases. In germline, CDR1 is DFQATT, CDR2 SNEGSKA (reference sequence). The CDR3 is made up of 13 amino acids. The CDR3 reads CSARVAGVDEQYF. The DNA for the CDR3 is TGCAGTGCTAGAGTAGCGGGAGTCGACGAGCAGTACTTC.

This clone was recorded a few times. The chain is built from TRBV9 and TRBJ2-6; 14 positions agree with TRBD2. The V and J ends lost 2 bases and 9 bases, in that order; junction bases with no gene match: 4. CDR3 length equals 16 residues. Germline CDR1 and CDR2: SGDLS and YYNGEE. CDR3 region: CASSVGTSGGGNVLTF. In DNA form, the CDR3 reads TGTGCCAGCAGCGTCGGGACTAGCGGGGGTGGCAACGTCCTGACTTTC.

This clone was counted a few times. The CDR3 DNA is TGTGCCAGCAGCTCAGGGACAGTGAACACCGGGGAGCTGTTTTTT. It is translated as CASSSGTVNTGELFF. The V call is TRBV7-8, the J call TRBJ2-2; TRBD1 matches 7 bases. The germline V gene has CDR1 SGHVS and CDR2 FQNEAQ. The CDR3 is 15 amino acids. After removal of 4 bases from V and 1 base from J, the junction contained 3 bases not matched to a gene.

This clone was recorded many times. The chain employs TRBV20-1 and TRBJ1-1, with TRBD1 as a possible D gene (5 bases). This CDR3 has 15 amino acids. Trimming shortened V by 6 bases and J by 1 base, and 18 bases separated the two germline ends. In germline, CDR1 is DFQATT, CDR2 SNEGSKA (reference sequence). The CDR3 DNA reads TGCAGTGCACCAAGCCGGGACTGGTGGAACACTGAAGCTTTCTTT. This codes for CSAPSRDWWNTEAFF.

In this sample, this clone turned up a few times. The DNA for the CDR3 is TGCGCCAGCACCGAACTACGTGGCAATAGGAGGGACACTGAAGCTTTCTTT. Translated, it gives CASTELRGNRRDTEAFF. This chain connects TRBV10-1 to TRBJ1-1, with D uncertain. The CDR3 contains 17 residues. Germline V gene sequence: CDR1 WNHNN, CDR2 SYGVQD (reference sequence). The V end was cut by 7 bases, the J end by 3 bases, with 24 bases between.

This clone was observed many times. The rearrangement uses TRBV7-9 and TRBJ2-5; no definite D call. The V end was cut by 5 bases, the J end by 3 bases, with 1 base between. CDR3 length: 10 amino acids. Germline CDR1 is SEHNR and CDR2 is FQNEAQ (reference sequence). CDR3 sequence (DNA): TGTGCCAGCAGCAAAGAGACCCAGTACTTC. Encoded protein: CASSKETQYF.

Concerning this clone itself: The missing conserved phenylalanine or tryptophan at the end of this CDR3 makes a read error likely. The chain is built from TRBV15 and TRBJ2-2, with D perhaps TRBD1 or TRBD2 (5 bases each). The V gene's germline CDR1 is LNHNV and CDR2 YYDKDF (reference sequence). This CDR3 is built from 22 residues. Trimming took off 5 bases at V and 0 bases at J, with 31 bases between the two ends. Here the CDR3 DNA reads TGTGCCACCAGCGGGGGTTTGCGCCAGGGTCCCCAGGGCTGTGCGAACACCGGGGAGCTGTTTTTA. This encodes CATSGGLRQGPQGCANTGELFL.

This clone turned up a few times. The V gene is TRBV5-5, the J gene TRBJ2-7, with a tentative D call TRBD2 (6 bases). V lost 6 bases to trimming and J lost 0 bases, with 16 bases between them. CDR1 and CDR2 (germline): SGHKS, YYEKEE (reference sequence). The CDR3 is 15 residues long. Written as DNA, the CDR3 is TGTGCCAGCATCTTCGAGGAGGGCCCCTCCTACGAGCAGTACTTC. This codes for CASIFEEGPSYEQYF.

The rearrangement uses TRBV28 and TRBJ1-1; D possibly corresponds to TRBD1 (5 bases). This CDR3 has 14 amino acids. Per germline, CDR1 MDHEN and CDR2 SYDVKM. V lost 6 bases to trimming and J lost 11 bases, with 22 bases between them. This CDR3 is CASRSGLAGLEAFF. The CDR3 nucleotides read TGTGCCAGCAGGTCAGGGCTTGCGGGGCTCGAGGCTTTCTTT.

This clone was detected a few times. This chain links TRBV7-2 with TRBJ1-1; D remains unclear. Germline V gene lookup returns CDR1 SGHTA and CDR2 FQGNSA. V lost 2 bases to trimming and J lost 2 bases, with 9 bases between them. The CDR3 spans 14 residues. The CDR3 region has the DNA TGTGCCAGCAGCTTATCGATGGGAAACACTGAAGCTTTCTTT. Protein product: CASSLSMGNTEAFF.

This clone appeared a few times. V is TRBV27 and J is TRBJ2-3, with 10 bases identical to TRBD1. Germline loops: CDR1 MNHEY, CDR2 SMNVEV (reference sequence). The V segment lost 4 bases and the J segment 4 bases; nucleotides outside the gene matches: 8. The CDR3 loop spans 16 amino acids. CDR3 coding DNA: TGTGCCAGCAGTTCAGTGGGACAGGGGATCTCAGATACGCAGTATTTT. Its protein product is CASSSVGQGISDTQYF.

In its sample, this clone is medium-sized. This sequence joins TRBV6-2 or TRBV6-3 and TRBJ1-1; D gene ambiguous. In germline, CDR1 is MNHEY, CDR2 SVGEGT. Trimming removed 4 bases from V and 3 bases from J, with 3 bases in between. This CDR3 has 11 residues. The chain's CDR3 is CASSFDTEAFF. CDR3 sequence (DNA): TGTGCCAGCAGTTTTGACACTGAAGCTTTCTTT.

This clone was detected a few times. The rearrangement joins TRBV20-1 to TRBJ1-1, with D perhaps matching TRBD1 (6 bases). V dropped 6 bases and J dropped 3 bases, with 20 bases sitting between them. CDR1 and CDR2 (germline): DFQATT, SNEGSKA (reference sequence). The CDR3 contains 15 residues. In nucleotides, the CDR3 is TGCAGTGCCTTCGGGCAGGGGAGTACGTACACTGAAGCTTTCTTT. Translated: CSAFGQGSTYTEAFF.

This clone was found a few times. This rearrangement joins TRBV9 to TRBJ1-6; 9 bases match TRBD1. The V gene end was trimmed by 0 bases and the J gene end by 9 bases; junction bases not matched to a gene: 4. CDR1 SGDLS and CDR2 YYNGEE come from the germline V gene. CDR3 size: 15 residues. CDR3: CASSVGDREGSPLHF. The CDR3 DNA reads as TGTGCCAGCAGCGTAGGGGACAGGGAAGGTTCACCCCTCCACTTT.

The chain carries TRBV12-3 or TRBV12-4 and TRBJ2-3, with a tentative D call TRBD2 (6 bases). The CDR3 loop spans 15 amino acids. With 7 bases removed from V and 1 base from J, the gap between germline ends came to 15 bases. The CDR3 DNA is TGTGCCAGCACCCGACTAGTTGTTGGCACAGATACGCAGTATTTT. Encoded protein: CASTRLVVGTDTQYF.